This T cell receptor (beta chain) was identified in a study of CD8 T cells in Susac syndrome. The CDR3 is 16 amino acids. Trimming cost V 0 bases and J 1 base, with 13 bases left between them. CDR1 is LNHNV and CDR2 is YYDKDF in the germline V gene (reference sequence). Negative isolation yielded the CD8+ and CD4+ T cells, while FACS enriched the TEMRA cells. The authors reverse transcribed 0.5 to 1 ug RNA with random hexamers. TCR beta CDR3 was amplified by immunoSEQ multiplex PCR. This amplification extended across 54 Vbeta and 13 Jbeta segments. TCRdb itself ran the immunoSEQ multiplex PCR reads through MiXCR, one entry per CDR3 protein. Of 150,000 to 250,000 distinct CDR3 sequences in the sample, over 90% were seen once. This clonotype appeared once.

The source of this sequence is a human donor with multiple sclerosis. This chain connects TRBV15 to TRBJ2-7; D possibly corresponds to TRBD1 (6 bases). The sequenced sample consisted of CD4+ T cells from PBMCs. The CDR3 nucleotides are TGTGCCACCAGCAGAGAACAGGGATTTGCGTCCTACGAGCAGTACTTC. The encoded protein is CATSREQGFASYEQYF.